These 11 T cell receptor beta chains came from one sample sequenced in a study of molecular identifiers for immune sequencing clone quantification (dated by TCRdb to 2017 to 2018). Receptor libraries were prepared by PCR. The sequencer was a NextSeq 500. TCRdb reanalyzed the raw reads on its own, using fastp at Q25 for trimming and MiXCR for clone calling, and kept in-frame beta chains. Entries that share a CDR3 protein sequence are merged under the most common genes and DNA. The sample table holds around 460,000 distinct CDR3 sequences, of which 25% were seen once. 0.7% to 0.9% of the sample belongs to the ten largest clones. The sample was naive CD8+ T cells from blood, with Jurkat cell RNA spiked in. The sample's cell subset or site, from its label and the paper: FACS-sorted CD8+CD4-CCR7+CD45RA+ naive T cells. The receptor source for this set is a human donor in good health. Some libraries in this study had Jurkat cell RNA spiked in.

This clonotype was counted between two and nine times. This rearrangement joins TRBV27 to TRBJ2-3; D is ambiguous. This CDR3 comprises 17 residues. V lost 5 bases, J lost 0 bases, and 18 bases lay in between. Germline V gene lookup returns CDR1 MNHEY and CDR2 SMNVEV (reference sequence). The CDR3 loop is CASSPRVPVASTDTQYF. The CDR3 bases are TGTGCCAGCAGTCCTCGGGTGCCGGTGGCTAGCACAGATACGCAGTATTTT.

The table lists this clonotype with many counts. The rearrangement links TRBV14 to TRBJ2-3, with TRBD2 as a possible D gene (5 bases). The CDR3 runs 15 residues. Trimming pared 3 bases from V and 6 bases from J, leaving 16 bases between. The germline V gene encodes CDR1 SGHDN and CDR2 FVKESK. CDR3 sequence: CASSQPETRADTQYF. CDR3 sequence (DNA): TGTGCCAGCAGCCAGCCCGAAACTAGGGCGGATACGCAGTATTTT.

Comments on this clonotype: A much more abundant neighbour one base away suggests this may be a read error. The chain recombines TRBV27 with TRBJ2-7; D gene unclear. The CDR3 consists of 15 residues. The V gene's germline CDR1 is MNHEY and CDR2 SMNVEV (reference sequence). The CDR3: CAGSFRNSALYEQYF. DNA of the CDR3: TGTGCCGGCAGTTTTCGTAACTCGGCCCTCTACGAGCAGTACTTC.

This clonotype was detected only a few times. Written as DNA, the CDR3 is TGTGCCAGCAGTTTAACTTCAAGCGGGGAGCAGTACTTC. This codes for CASSLTSSGEQYF. The chain carries TRBV27 and TRBJ2-7, with a weak D call TRBD2 (6 bases). Trimming removed 2 bases at V and 7 bases at J, with 12 bases between. The CDR3 sequence is 13 residues long. Per the germline V gene, CDR1 is MNHEY and CDR2 is SMNVEV (reference sequence).

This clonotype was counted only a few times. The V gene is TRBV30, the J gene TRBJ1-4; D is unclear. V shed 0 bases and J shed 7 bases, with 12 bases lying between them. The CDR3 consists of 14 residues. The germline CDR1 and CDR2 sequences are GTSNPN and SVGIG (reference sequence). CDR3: CAWSVEVGFEKLFF. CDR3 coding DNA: TGTGCCTGGAGTGTCGAAGTGGGGTTTGAAAAACTGTTTTTT.

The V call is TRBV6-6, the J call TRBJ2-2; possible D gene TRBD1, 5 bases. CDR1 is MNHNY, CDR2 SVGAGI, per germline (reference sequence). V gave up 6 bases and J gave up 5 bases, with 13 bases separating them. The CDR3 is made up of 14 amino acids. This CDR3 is CASSPGWYTGELFF. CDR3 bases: TGTGCCAGCAGCCCAGGGTGGTATACCGGGGAGCTGTTTTTT.

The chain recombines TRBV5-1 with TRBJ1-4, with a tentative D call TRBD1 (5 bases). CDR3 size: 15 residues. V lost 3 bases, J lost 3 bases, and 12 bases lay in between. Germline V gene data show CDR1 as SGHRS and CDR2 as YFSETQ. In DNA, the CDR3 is TGCGCCAGCAGCTCCGGTGGGGGTTCTAATGAAAAACTGTTTTTT. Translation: CASSSGGGSNEKLFF.

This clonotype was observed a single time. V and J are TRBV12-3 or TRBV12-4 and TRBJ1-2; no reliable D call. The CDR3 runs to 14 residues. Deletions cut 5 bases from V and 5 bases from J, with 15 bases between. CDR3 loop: CASSAIQYNYGYTF. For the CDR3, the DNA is TGTGCCAGCAGTGCAATACAGTACAATTATGGCTACACCTTC.

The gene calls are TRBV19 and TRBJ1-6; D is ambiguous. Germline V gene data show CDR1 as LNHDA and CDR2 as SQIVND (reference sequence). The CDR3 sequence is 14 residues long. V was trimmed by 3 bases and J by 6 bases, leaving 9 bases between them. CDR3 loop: CASSITGFNSPLHF. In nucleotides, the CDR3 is TGTGCCAGTAGTATCACGGGGTTTAATTCACCCCTCCACTTT.

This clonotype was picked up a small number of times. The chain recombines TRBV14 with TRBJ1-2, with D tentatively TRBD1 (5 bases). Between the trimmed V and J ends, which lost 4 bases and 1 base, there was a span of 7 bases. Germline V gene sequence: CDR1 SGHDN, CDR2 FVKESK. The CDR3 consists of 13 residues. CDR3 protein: CASSRQSNYGYTF. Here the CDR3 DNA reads TGTGCCAGCAGCCGACAGAGTAACTATGGCTACACCTTC.

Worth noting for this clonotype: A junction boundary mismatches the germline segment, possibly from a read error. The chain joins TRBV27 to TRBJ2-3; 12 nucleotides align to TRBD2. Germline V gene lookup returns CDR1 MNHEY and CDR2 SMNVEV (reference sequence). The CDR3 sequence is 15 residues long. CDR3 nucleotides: TGTGCCAGCAGTACGACTAGCGGGGGCACAGCTACGCAGTATTTT. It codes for CASSTTSGGTATQYF.